This note documents a single TCR beta chain sequence. The sample belongs to a study of T cells after yellow fever vaccination. TCRdb independently ran MiXCR on the 5' RACE reads; one entry per CDR3 protein. The sample yields some 54,000 distinct CDR3 sequences, around 7% seen once. The CDR3 length is 14 residues. The V and J ends lost 4 bases and 3 bases respectively, with 14 bases between them. Germline CDR1 SGHDT, CDR2 YYEEEE. The clonotype originates from a man aged 18 to 29 who received the YFV17D yellow fever vaccine. The sample in question was CD8+ T cells not binding an NS4B(214-222) dextramer, sorted from PBMCs, obtained roughly seven weeks after the first yellow fever vaccination. The rearrangement links TRBV5-6 to TRBJ2-7, with D unclear. The chain's CDR3 is CASSPPDLRYEQYF. In DNA form, the CDR3 reads TGTGCCAGCAGCCCCCCGGACCTCCGCTACGAGCAGTACTTC. The full variable domain, completed using reference TRBV5-6 and TRBJ2-7, is DAGVTQSPTHLIKTRGQQVTLRCSPKSGHDTVSWYQQALGQGPQFIFQYYEEEERQRGNFPDRFSGHQFPNYSSELNVNALLLGDSALYLCASSPPDLRYEQYFGPGTRLTVT.